This is a list of T cell receptor beta chains from one sample in a study of vaccination and CD4 T cells after COVID-19. A single record per CDR3 protein comes from TCRdb applying MiXCR to the PCR reads. This sample yields some 6,000 distinct CDR3 sequences, of which under 60% are seen a single time; about a quarter belongs to the top ten. What these receptors recognize is not known. The sample consisted of CD4+ T cells from blood, cultured in vitro. These receptors were collected from a human donor in good health. Each CDR3 is given with its conserved first and last residue. Fields, in order: J gene, V gene, D gene, clone size, CDR3 DNA, CDR3 protein. D genes are given only for firm matches. Clone size is not always given. Where it is, it says once, few, many or a class for expanded clones.

j_gene: TRBJ2-7; v_gene: TRBV27; d_gene: -; abundance: -; CDR3nt: TGTGCCAGCAGTTTTCGGCGACAGGTATCCTACGAGCAGTACTTC; CDR3aa: CASSFRRQVSYEQYF
j_gene: TRBJ2-7; v_gene: TRBV10-3; d_gene: TRBD2; abundance: -; CDR3nt: TGTGCCATCAGTGAGTCGGGAGCTAGCGGACTTTACGAGCAGTACTTC; CDR3aa: CAISESGASGLYEQYF
j_gene: TRBJ2-3; v_gene: TRBV7-8; d_gene: TRBD1; abundance: few; CDR3nt: TGTGCCAGCAGCGACCGACAGGGGGGCACAGATACGCAGTATTTT; CDR3aa: CASSDRQGGTDTQYF
j_gene: TRBJ1-4; v_gene: TRBV15; d_gene: TRBD1; abundance: -; CDR3nt: TGTGCCACCAGCAGAGAGGGGGGGGACAGGGGGATCCAGTTTTTT; CDR3aa: CATSREGGDRGIQFF
j_gene: TRBJ2-3; v_gene: TRBV27; d_gene: -; abundance: few; CDR3nt: TGTGCCAGCAGTTTAAAGGCTTGGCAGAGCACAGATACGCAGTATTTT; CDR3aa: CASSLKAWQSTDTQYF
j_gene: TRBJ2-1; v_gene: TRBV12-3/TRBV12-4; d_gene: -; abundance: few; CDR3nt: TGTGCCAGCAGCCAGCGGAGGGTTGGGAATGAGCAGTTCTTC; CDR3aa: CASSQRRVGNEQFF
j_gene: TRBJ2-5; v_gene: TRBV7-2; d_gene: -; abundance: once; CDR3nt: TGTGCCAGCAGCTGGTACCAAGAGACCCAGTACTTC; CDR3aa: CASSWYQETQYF
j_gene: TRBJ1-2; v_gene: TRBV12-3/TRBV12-4; d_gene: TRBD1; abundance: -; CDR3nt: TGTGCCAGCAGCCCAGACAGGGTGGTGGGCTACACCTTC; CDR3aa: CASSPDRVVGYTF
j_gene: TRBJ2-1; v_gene: TRBV12-3/TRBV12-4; d_gene: -; abundance: -; CDR3nt: TGTGCCAGCAGGGTCCAGGGGCTAGCGGACAAATACAATGAGCAGTTCTTC; CDR3aa: CASRVQGLADKYNEQFF
j_gene: TRBJ2-3; v_gene: TRBV24-1; d_gene: -; abundance: few; CDR3nt: TGTGCCACCAGTGATTTGAGGGGATCCACAGATACGCAGTATTTT; CDR3aa: CATSDLRGSTDTQYF
j_gene: TRBJ1-1; v_gene: TRBV20-1; d_gene: -; abundance: few; CDR3nt: TGCAGTGCTCGAAGAACAGTTGAAGCTTTCTTT; CDR3aa: CSARRTVEAFF
j_gene: TRBJ1-6; v_gene: TRBV20-1; d_gene: -; abundance: few; CDR3nt: TGCAGTGCTTCGGACCCTAATTCACCCCTCCACTTT; CDR3aa: CSASDPNSPLHF
j_gene: TRBJ1-6; v_gene: TRBV20-1; d_gene: -; abundance: few; CDR3nt: TGCAGTGCTAGATGGAGTTATAATTCACCCCTCCACTTT; CDR3aa: CSARWSYNSPLHF
j_gene: TRBJ2-5; v_gene: TRBV19; d_gene: -; abundance: -; CDR3nt: TGTGCCAGTACCCTGAGCAGGGGGGCACAAGAGACCCAGTACTTC; CDR3aa: CASTLSRGAQETQYF
j_gene: TRBJ1-3; v_gene: TRBV6-1; d_gene: -; abundance: -; CDR3nt: TGTGCCAGCAGTGAAGCGGTTTCAGGAAACACCATATATTTT; CDR3aa: CASSEAVSGNTIYF
j_gene: TRBJ1-6; v_gene: TRBV27; d_gene: -; abundance: -; CDR3nt: TGTGCCAGCACCCCCGGGGACCGCTTGGCTTCACCCCTCCACTTT; CDR3aa: CASTPGDRLASPLHF
j_gene: TRBJ1-2; v_gene: TRBV12-3/TRBV12-4; d_gene: TRBD1; abundance: few; CDR3nt: TGTGCCAGCAGTTTAGCAAAGGGGGCGTATGGCTACACCTTC; CDR3aa: CASSLAKGAYGYTF
j_gene: TRBJ2-1; v_gene: TRBV20-1; d_gene: TRBD2; abundance: -; CDR3nt: TGCAGTGCTAGAGGGACTAGCGGGACACAGTCTAAGTTCTTC; CDR3aa: CSARGTSGTQSKFF
j_gene: TRBJ2-2; v_gene: TRBV10-2; d_gene: -; abundance: few; CDR3nt: TGCGCCAGCAGCGCTCACAAGGCCGGGGAGCTGTTTTTT; CDR3aa: CASSAHKAGELFF
j_gene: TRBJ2-1; v_gene: TRBV10-3; d_gene: TRBD2; abundance: few; CDR3nt: TGTGCCATCAGTGATAGCGGGAGCTCCTACAATGAGCAGTTCTTC; CDR3aa: CAISDSGSSYNEQFF
j_gene: TRBJ1-1; v_gene: TRBV6-1; d_gene: -; abundance: few; CDR3nt: TGTGCCAGCAGTGAAAGCGGTCGGGAAGCTTTCTTT; CDR3aa: CASSESGREAFF
j_gene: TRBJ2-1; v_gene: TRBV6-1; d_gene: -; abundance: -; CDR3nt: TGTGCCAGCAGGGCAGGGGCTGCCTACAATGAGCAGTTCTTC; CDR3aa: CASRAGAAYNEQFF
j_gene: TRBJ2-4; v_gene: TRBV20-1; d_gene: -; abundance: -; CDR3nt: TGCAGTGCCCGTCATAACCTAGCCAAAAACATTCAGTACTTC; CDR3aa: CSARHNLAKNIQYF
j_gene: TRBJ1-2; v_gene: TRBV6-1; d_gene: TRBD1; abundance: few; CDR3nt: TGTGCCAGCAGGGCTCGGGACAGAGCTAACTATGGCTACACCTTC; CDR3aa: CASRARDRANYGYTF
j_gene: TRBJ1-2; v_gene: TRBV12-3/TRBV12-4; d_gene: -; abundance: few; CDR3nt: TGTGCCAGCAGTTTAGCGGGGGGGAGCTATGGCTACACCTTC; CDR3aa: CASSLAGGSYGYTF
j_gene: TRBJ1-4; v_gene: TRBV15; d_gene: TRBD1; abundance: -; CDR3nt: TGTGCCACCAGTAGAGGGCCAGACTGGGACAGAGAAAATGAAAAACTGTTTTTT; CDR3aa: CATSRGPDWDRENEKLFF
j_gene: TRBJ2-3; v_gene: TRBV20-1; d_gene: -; abundance: -; CDR3nt: TGCAGTGCTAGAGATGCTAGCGCCCCGAGTACGCAGTATTTT; CDR3aa: CSARDASAPSTQYF
j_gene: TRBJ1-5; v_gene: TRBV6-1; d_gene: -; abundance: -; CDR3nt: TGTGCCAGCAGTCCTGCGGTGGGGGGGGCCCGACAGCATTTT; CDR3aa: CASSPAVGGARQHF